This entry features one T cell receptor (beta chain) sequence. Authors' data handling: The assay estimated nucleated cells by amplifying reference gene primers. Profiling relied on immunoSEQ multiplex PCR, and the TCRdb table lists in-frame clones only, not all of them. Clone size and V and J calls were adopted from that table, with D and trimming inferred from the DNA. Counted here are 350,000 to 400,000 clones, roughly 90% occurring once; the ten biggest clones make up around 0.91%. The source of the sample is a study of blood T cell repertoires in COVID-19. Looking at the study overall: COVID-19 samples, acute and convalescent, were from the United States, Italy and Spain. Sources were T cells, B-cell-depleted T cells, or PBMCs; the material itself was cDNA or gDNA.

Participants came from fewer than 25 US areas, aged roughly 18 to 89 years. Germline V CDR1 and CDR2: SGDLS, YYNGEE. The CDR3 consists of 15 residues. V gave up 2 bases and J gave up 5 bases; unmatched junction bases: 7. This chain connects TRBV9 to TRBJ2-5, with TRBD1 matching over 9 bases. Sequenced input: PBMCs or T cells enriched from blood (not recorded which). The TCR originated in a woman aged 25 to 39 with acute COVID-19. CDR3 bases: TGTGCCAGCAGCGTCGGGGACAGGGAAGGCGAGACCCAGTACTTC. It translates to CASSVGDREGETQYF.